What follows are 4 T cell receptor beta chains derived from one specimen sequenced in a study of blood T cell repertoires in COVID-19. Assay used: immunoSEQ multiplex PCR; TCRdb lists only in-frame clones, some missing. Counted here are approximately 70,000 clones, less than 85% occurring once; the ten biggest clones make up about 5%. Sequencing used peripheral blood. The receptors come from a woman of 80 years or more with active or convalescent COVID-19.

This chain uses TRBV11-3 with TRBJ2-3, with 7 bases lining up with TRBD1. This CDR3 is 17 amino acids long. V lost 1 base, J lost 0 bases, and 7 bases stayed unmatched. The germline gives CDR1 SGHNT, CDR2 YENEEA. The CDR3: CASSLVKAGGSTDTQYF. The CDR3 nucleotides read TGTGCCAGCAGCTTAGTAAAGGCAGGGGGAAGCACAGATACGCAGTATTTT.

The chain is built from TRBV6-1 and TRBJ2-7; D unclear. Germline assignment: CDR1 MNHNS and CDR2 SASEGT. Trimming pared 1 base from V and 6 bases from J, leaving 13 bases between. CDR3 length: 14 residues. The CDR3 nucleotides are TGTGCCAGCAGTGAAGGACTGGCCTCCGCCGAGCAGTACTTC. Translated, it gives CASSEGLASAEQYF.

V gene TRBV29-1 combines with J gene TRBJ2-1, with TRBD2 matching 11 bases. CDR1 and CDR2 (germline): SQVTM, ANQGSEA. The CDR3 spans 14 residues. Germline trimming cut 1 base from V and 7 bases from J; bases unmatched to any gene: 3. CDR3 sequence reads: CSVEGTSGLNEQFF. The CDR3 coding sequence is TGCAGCGTTGAAGGGACTAGCGGGTTAAATGAGCAGTTCTTC.

V usage is TRBV9 and J usage is TRBJ2-2; possibly TRBD1 for D (6 bases). The ends were cut back, 3 bases at V and 7 bases at J, with 13 bases in the middle. CDR1 and CDR2 (germline): SGDLS, YYNGEE. This CDR3 contains 14 residues. The CDR3 sequence is CASSGDTGFGELFF. The CDR3 region has the DNA TGTGCCAGCAGCGGAGACACAGGGTTCGGGGAGCTGTTTTTT.